Listed here are 32 T cell receptor beta chains from one sample, sequenced in a study of cytomegalovirus exposure and HLA in healthy donors. Both 60 Vbeta primers and 13 Jbeta primers went into the PCR. Assay used: immunoSEQ multiplex PCR; TCRdb lists only in-frame clones, some missing. Among 130,000 or so clones, roughly four fifths were seen once, and the ten largest hold about 3.4%. Source material: PBMCs. Receptors were obtained from a man aged 18 to 30 in good health and CMV-seropositive.

The genes are TRBV30 and TRBJ1-1; unclear D gene. Germline values: CDR1 GTSNPN, CDR2 SVGIG (reference sequence). The CDR3 is made up of 14 amino acids. The V end lost 0 bases, the J end lost 5 bases, and 13 bases lay between the germline ends. The chain's CDR3 is CAWSVEGRGTEAFF. CDR3 bases: TGTGCCTGGAGTGTAGAGGGCCGAGGAACTGAAGCTTTCTTT.

This chain connects TRBV6-1 to TRBJ2-3, with D tentatively TRBD1 (7 bases). Trimming left V 4 bases short and J 0 bases short, with 11 bases between. The CDR3 loop spans 15 amino acids. CDR1 is MNHNS, CDR2 SASEGT, per germline. CDR3 region: CASSGAGGSTDTQYF. The DNA for the CDR3 is TGTGCCAGCAGTGGCGCAGGGGGGAGCACAGATACGCAGTATTTT.

This chain joins TRBV6-5 and TRBJ2-7, with 14 bases matching TRBD2. CDR1 is MNHEY, CDR2 SVGAGI, per germline. This CDR3 is 14 amino acids long. The ends lost 5 bases at V and 4 bases at J; junction bases unmatched: 1. CDR3 sequence (DNA): TGTGCCAGCAGTAGACTAGCGGGAGGGTACGAGCAGTACTTC. It codes for CASSRLAGGYEQYF.

The chain joins TRBV2 to TRBJ1-5, with 7 bases identical to TRBD1. The CDR3 is made up of 15 amino acids. Trimming cost V 7 bases and J 0 bases; bases outside gene matches: 6. The germline CDR1 and CDR2 sequences are SNHLY and FYNNEI. The CDR3 DNA sequence: TGTGCCAGCAACCGGGACAGCGGTAGCAATCAGCCCCAGCATTTT. It translates to CASNRDSGSNQPQHF.

Only a few counts were recorded for this clone. DNA for the CDR3: TGTGCCAGCAGCTTTTCTACAGGGGGCACCGGGGGCTACACCTTC. It codes for CASSFSTGGTGGYTF. This chain links TRBV7-9 with TRBJ1-2; TRBD1 matches 9 bases. Per the germline V gene, CDR1 is SEHNR and CDR2 is FQNEAQ (reference sequence). The V gene end was trimmed by 3 bases and the J gene end by 8 bases; junction bases not matched to a gene: 10. This CDR3 has 15 residues. The full variable domain, rest sourced from reference TRBV7-9 and TRBJ1-2, is DTGVSQNPRHKITKRGQNVTFRCDPISEHNRLYWYRQTLGQGPEFLTYFQNEAQLEKSRLLSDRFSAERPKGSFSTLEIQRTEQGDSAMYLCASSFSTGGTGGYTFGSGTRLTVV.

The rearrangement uses TRBV11-2 and TRBJ2-6, with no clear D. The V gene lost 5 bases and the J gene lost 7 bases, with 9 bases spanning the gap. This CDR3 contains 13 residues. CDR1 is SGHAT and CDR2 is FQNNGV in the germline V gene. DNA for the CDR3: TGTGCCAGCAGCCAATTTGTTGCCAACGTCCTGACTTTC. This sequence encodes CASSQFVANVLTF. Looking up the rest from reference TRBV11-2 and TRBJ2-6 gives the full variable domain: EAGVAQSPRYKIIEKRQSVAFWCNPISGHATLYWYQQILGQGPKLLIQFQNNGVVDDSQLPKDRFSAERLKGVDSTLKIQPAKLEDSAVYLCASSQFVANVLTFGAGSRLTVL.

As for this clone: This sample includes further DNA sequences coding for the same CDR3. This chain connects TRBV19 to TRBJ2-1, with 10 bases fitting TRBD2. Trimming at V came to 8 bases and at J to 0 bases, leaving 4 bases not matched to a gene. CDR1 and CDR2 (germline): LNHDA, SQIVND (reference sequence). The CDR3 is 15 residues long. In DNA form, the CDR3 reads TGTGCCAGTTCCCGACTAGCGGGCTCCTACAATGAGCAGTTCTTC. Protein product: CASSRLAGSYNEQFF.

This clone was detected only a few times. The junction differs from germline at one of its ends, possibly a read error. The chain is built from TRBV7-9 and TRBJ2-1; TRBD2 aligns across 14 bases. CDR1 is SEHNR, CDR2 FQNEAQ, per germline (reference sequence). The CDR3 extends over 17 amino acids. The DNA of the CDR3 is TGTTCCAGCAGCTTGACTAGCGGGAGGGCCTTCTACAATGAGCAGTTCTTC. Translated: CSSSLTSGRAFYNEQFF. The entire variable domain, with the rest obtained from reference TRBV7-9 and TRBJ2-1, is as follows: DTGVSQNPRHKITKRGQNVTFRCDPISEHNRLYWYRQTLGQGPEFLTYFQNEAQLEKSRLLSDRFSAERPKGSFSTLEIQRTEQGDSAMYLCSSSLTSGRAFYNEQFFGPGTRLTVL.

CDR3 in DNA: TGCGCCAGCAGCCCTTTAGACAGACGGGTTTCCTACGAGCAGTACTTC. Protein: CASSPLDRRVSYEQYF. The chain carries TRBV5-1 and TRBJ2-5; TRBD1 might be the D (5 bases). Gene TRBJ2-7 matches the end of the DNA better, so the J call may be wrong. The CDR3 has 16 amino acids. Germline V gives CDR1 SGHRS, CDR2 YFSETQ.

The V call is TRBV15, the J call TRBJ2-7; 11 positions agree with TRBD1. Per germline, CDR1 LNHNV and CDR2 YYDKDF (reference sequence). CDR3 length: 15 amino acids. V shed 5 bases and J 4 bases; nucleotides not matched to a gene: 7. The CDR3 is CATSPQRDRGYEQYF. CDR3 nucleotide sequence: TGTGCCACCAGCCCGCAGCGGGACAGGGGGTACGAGCAGTACTTC.

The rearrangement joins TRBV4-1 to TRBJ1-2; D call uncertain. Trimming pared 0 bases from V and 8 bases from J, leaving 19 bases between. The CDR3 totals 16 residues. Germline CDR1 reads MGHRA; CDR2 reads YSYEKL. The CDR3 sequence: CASSQDRGVIPVGYTF. Here the CDR3 DNA reads TGCGCCAGCAGCCAAGATCGGGGAGTAATACCGGTCGGCTACACCTTC.

This clone was seen a single time. This sequence joins TRBV6-5 and TRBJ1-2; 8 bases agree with TRBD1. CDR3 size: 15 residues. CDR1 is MNHEY, CDR2 SVGAGI, per germline. V dropped 5 bases and J dropped 2; count of bases not matched to a gene: 7. CDR3 amino acids: CASSTRTGWNYGYTF. The CDR3 nucleotides read TGTGCCAGCAGTACCCGGACAGGGTGGAACTATGGCTACACCTTC.

Only one count was recorded for this clone. The chain employs TRBV27 and TRBJ2-7; the match to TRBD2 covers 8 bases. The CDR3 consists of 14 residues. With 5 bases clipped from V and 1 base from J, the junction kept 4 bases outside the gene matches. Germline CDR1 MNHEY, CDR2 SMNVEV (reference sequence). CDR3 loop: CASSASGGSYEQYF. CDR3 bases: TGTGCCAGCAGTGCTTCGGGAGGGTCCTACGAGCAGTACTTC.

The gene calls are TRBV19 and TRBJ2-7, with a possible D match to TRBD1 (6 bases). With 8 bases removed from V and 6 bases from J, the gap between germline ends came to 11 bases. Germline CDR1 is LNHDA and CDR2 is SQIVND (reference sequence). This CDR3 contains 11 residues. The CDR3 protein is CASETGSEQYF. The CDR3 nucleotides read TGTGCCAGTGAAACAGGGAGCGAGCAGTACTTC.

The gene calls are TRBV5-4 and TRBJ1-1, with D uncertain. In germline, CDR1 is SGHNT, CDR2 YYREEE (reference sequence). CDR3 length: 16 amino acids. V was clipped by 0 bases and J by 5 bases, with 17 bases between them. This CDR3 reads CASSLGSLGVGTEAFF. The DNA for the CDR3 is TGTGCCAGCAGCTTGGGATCGTTAGGAGTTGGGACTGAAGCTTTCTTT. The whole variable domain, filled in from reference TRBV5-4 and TRBJ1-1, reads ETGVTQSPTHLIKTRGQQVTLRCSSQSGHNTVSWYQQALGQGPQFIFQYYREEENGRGNFPPRFSGLQFPNYSSELNVNALELDDSALYLCASSLGSLGVGTEAFFGQGTRLTVV.

This sequence joins TRBV7-9 and TRBJ2-1, with 8 positions matching TRBD1. J lost 10 bases, V lost 3 bases, and 5 bases had no gene match. The CDR3 runs 13 residues. The germline CDR1 and CDR2 sequences are SEHNR and FQNEAQ (reference sequence). The DNA of the CDR3 is TGTGCCAGCAGCTTCGGGACAGGTCAGGAGCAGTTCTTC. This sequence encodes CASSFGTGQEQFF.

The sample holds one count of this clone. The chain employs TRBV6-1 and TRBJ1-5; D is uncertain. From germline, CDR1 is MNHNS and CDR2 SASEGT. Trimming took 7 bases from V and 1 from J, leaving 14 bases between them. The CDR3 is 15 residues long. CDR3 bases: TGTGCCAGCACCGAGGAAATGTTAAGCAATCAGCCCCAGCATTTT. This translates into CASTEEMLSNQPQHF.

V usage is TRBV2 and J usage is TRBJ2-7; 9 bases agree with TRBD1. The CDR3 runs 14 residues. V shed 6 bases, J shed 2 bases, and the junction held 5 bases outside the gene matches. Germline-derived CDR1 and CDR2 are SNHLY and FYNNEI. The CDR3 loop is CASSRQGVTYEQYF. CDR3 sequence (DNA): TGTGCCAGCAGCCGACAGGGGGTTACCTACGAGCAGTACTTC.

J is TRBJ2-7 and V is TRBV7-9; 7 bases agree with TRBD2. J was trimmed by 1 base and V by 6 bases; bases with no gene match: 9. The germline gives CDR1 SEHNR, CDR2 FQNEAQ (reference sequence). CDR3 length equals 15 residues. CDR3 DNA: TGTGCCAGCAGTTGGAGGGGACTATCATCCTACGAGCAGTACTTC. Protein product: CASSWRGLSSYEQYF.

The chain has TRBV27 and TRBJ2-7; a weak D match, TRBD2 (6 bases). V lost 6 bases and J 4 bases, leaving 10 bases between the germline ends. Germline-derived CDR1 and CDR2 are MNHEY and SMNVEV (reference sequence). CDR3 size: 12 residues. For the CDR3, the DNA is TGTGCCAGCAGGGGACTGGCTTACGAGCAGTACTTC. This codes for CASRGLAYEQYF.

This sequence joins TRBV5-1 and TRBJ2-7; D remains unclear. The CDR3 totals 13 residues. The V end lost 7 bases, the J end lost 3 bases, and 14 bases lay between the germline ends. Looked up from germline, CDR1 is SGHRS and CDR2 is YFSETQ. The DNA of the CDR3 is TGCGCCAGCTCTACGGTTGGCGGCTACGAGCAGTACTTC. Its protein is CASSTVGGYEQYF.

This sequence joins TRBV19 and TRBJ2-1, with a possible D match to TRBD1 (6 bases). Germline V gene sequence: CDR1 LNHDA, CDR2 SQIVND (reference sequence). Trimming stripped 9 bases from V and 0 bases from J, with 15 bases between. CDR3 length: 15 amino acids. Written as DNA, the CDR3 is TGTGCCAGCAAATTAGACAGGACCTCCTACAATGAGCAGTTCTTC. Translation gives CASKLDRTSYNEQFF. Drawing the rest from reference TRBV19 and TRBJ2-1, the complete variable domain is DGGITQSPKYLFRKEGQNVTLSCEQNLNHDAMYWYRQDPGQGLRLIYYSQIVNDFQKGDIAEGYSVSREKKESFPLTVTSAQKNPTAFYLCASKLDRTSYNEQFFGPGTRLTVL.

The V and J genes are TRBV27 and TRBJ2-1; perhaps TRBD2 as D (7 bases). Germline CDR1 reads MNHEY; CDR2 reads SMNVEV (reference sequence). The CDR3 extends over 15 amino acids. Trimming left V 5 bases short and J 8 bases short, with 19 bases between. As DNA, the CDR3 is TGTGCCAGCAGTACAGGGACTATCAAGCCCCATGAGCAGTTCTTC. Translated: CASSTGTIKPHEQFF.

This chain uses TRBV14 with TRBJ2-1, with D possibly TRBD2 on 5 matching bases. This CDR3 contains 14 residues. Trimming stripped 4 bases from V and 9 bases from J, with 16 bases between. Germline loops: CDR1 SGHDN, CDR2 FVKESK. CDR3 bases: TGTGCCAGCAGCCGAGGCGTCTACCGGGGTGAGCAGTTCTTC. Encoded protein: CASSRGVYRGEQFF.

The chain joins TRBV5-1 to TRBJ2-5; 11 positions match TRBD1. Germline CDR1 and CDR2: SGHRS and YFSETQ. The ends lost 4 bases at V and 5 bases at J; junction bases unmatched: 10. There are 16 residues in the CDR3. DNA of the CDR3: TGCGCCAGCAGCCAAGGACAGGGGGCTGGTTTGGAGACCCAGTACTTC. It yields the protein CASSQGQGAGLETQYF.

The gene calls are TRBV6-5 and TRBJ2-3; 8 bases are a match to TRBD2. V lost 4 bases to trimming and J lost 4 bases; unmatched junction nucleotides: 4. The germline gives CDR1 MNHEY, CDR2 SVGAGI. This CDR3 region has 14 residues. This CDR3 reads CASSSKREPDTQYF. Here the CDR3 DNA reads TGTGCCAGCAGTTCCAAGCGGGAGCCAGATACGCAGTATTTT.

Notes on this clone: Other DNA sequences in this sample translate to the same CDR3. CDR3 protein: CASSSTKIGEKLFF. CDR3 coding DNA: TGTGCCAGCAGTTCTACTAAGATAGGTGAAAAACTGTTTTTT. The rearrangement joins TRBV6-6 to TRBJ1-4; D ambiguous. The CDR3 is made up of 14 amino acids. CDR1 and CDR2 from the germline V gene are MNHNY and SVGAGI (reference sequence). V shed 4 bases and J shed 7 bases, with 13 bases lying between them.

V and J are TRBV18 and TRBJ2-7; 7 bases are shared with TRBD1. The CDR3 is 15 residues long. Per the germline V gene, CDR1 is KGHSH and CDR2 is LQKENI. V shed 3 bases and J 5 bases; nucleotides not matched to a gene: 10. Here the CDR3 DNA reads TGTGCCAGCTCACCGTGGACAGGTCTAGAGGACGAGCAGTACTTC. As protein: CASSPWTGLEDEQYF.

The V gene is TRBV15, the J gene TRBJ2-5; TRBD1 matches 9 bases. Germline V gives CDR1 LNHNV, CDR2 YYDKDF (reference sequence). The CDR3 totals 15 residues. J gave up 3 bases and V 5 bases, and 7 bases lay outside the gene matches. The CDR3 is CATSPLQGAKETQYF. In DNA form, the CDR3 reads TGTGCCACCAGCCCGTTACAGGGGGCAAAAGAGACCCAGTACTTC.

This clone was observed a handful of times. The chain has TRBV5-1 and TRBJ2-7; D is unclear. The V end lost 0 bases, the J end lost 0 bases, and 10 bases lay between the germline ends. This CDR3 contains 15 residues. Germline V gene sequence: CDR1 SGHRS, CDR2 YFSETQ. This chain's CDR3 is CASSLGPSGSYEQYF. Here the CDR3 DNA reads TGCGCCAGCAGCTTGGGCCCGTCAGGCTCCTACGAGCAGTACTTC.

V is TRBV6-5 and J is TRBJ1-1; 11 nucleotides match TRBD1. Looked up from germline, CDR1 is MNHEY and CDR2 is SVGAGI. Trimming cost V 5 bases and J 4 bases; bases outside gene matches: 6. CDR3 length: 15 residues. The CDR3 bases are TGTGCCAGCAGTCAAACCGGGACAGGGGGCACTGAAGCTTTCTTT. It codes for CASSQTGTGGTEAFF.

This clone was counted between two and nine times. Here the CDR3 reads CASSVAGNTGELFF. In DNA form, the CDR3 reads TGTGCCAGCAGCGTTGCGGGGAACACCGGGGAGCTGTTTTTT. V usage is TRBV9 and J usage is TRBJ2-2; a possible D gene is TRBD2 (5 bases). The CDR3 runs 14 residues. Germline V gene sequence: CDR1 SGDLS, CDR2 YYNGEE. Trimming left V 2 bases short and J 1 base short, with 6 bases between.